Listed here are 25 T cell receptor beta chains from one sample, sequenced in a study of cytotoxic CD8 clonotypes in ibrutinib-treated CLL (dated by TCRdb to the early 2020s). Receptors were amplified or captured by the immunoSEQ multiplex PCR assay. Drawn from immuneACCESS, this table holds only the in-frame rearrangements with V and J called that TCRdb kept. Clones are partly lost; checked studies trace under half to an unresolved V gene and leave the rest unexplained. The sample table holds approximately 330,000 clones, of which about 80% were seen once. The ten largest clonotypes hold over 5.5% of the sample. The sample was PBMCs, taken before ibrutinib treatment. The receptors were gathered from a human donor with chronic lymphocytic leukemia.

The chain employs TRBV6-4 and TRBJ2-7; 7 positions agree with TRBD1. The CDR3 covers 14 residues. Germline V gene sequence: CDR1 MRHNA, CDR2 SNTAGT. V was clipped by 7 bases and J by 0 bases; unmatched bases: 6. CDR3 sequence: CASTTDRSSYEQYF. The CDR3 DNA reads TGTGCCAGCACCACGGACAGGAGCTCCTACGAGCAGTACTTC.

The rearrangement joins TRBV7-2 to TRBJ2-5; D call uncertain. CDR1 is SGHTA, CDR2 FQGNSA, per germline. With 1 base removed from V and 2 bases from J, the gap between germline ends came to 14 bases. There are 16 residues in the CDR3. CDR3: CASSLGSAMTQETQYF. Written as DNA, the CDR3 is TGTGCCAGCAGCTTAGGGTCGGCTATGACTCAAGAGACCCAGTACTTC. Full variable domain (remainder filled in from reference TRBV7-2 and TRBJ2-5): GAGVSQSPSNKVTEKGKDVELRCDPISGHTALYWYRQSLGQGLEFLIYFQGNSAPDKSGLPSDRFSAERTGGSVSTLTIQRTQQEDSAVYLCASSLGSAMTQETQYFGPGTRLLVL.

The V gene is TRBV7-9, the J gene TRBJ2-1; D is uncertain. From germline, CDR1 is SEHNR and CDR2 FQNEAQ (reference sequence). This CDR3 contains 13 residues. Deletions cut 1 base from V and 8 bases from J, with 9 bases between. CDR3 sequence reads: CASSLGVSDEQFF. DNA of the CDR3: TGTGCCAGCAGCTTAGGGGTCAGTGATGAGCAGTTCTTC.

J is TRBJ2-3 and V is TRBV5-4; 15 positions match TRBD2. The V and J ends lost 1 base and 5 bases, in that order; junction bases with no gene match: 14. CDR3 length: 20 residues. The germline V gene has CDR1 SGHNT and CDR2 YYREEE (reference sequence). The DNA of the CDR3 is TGTGCCAGCAGCTTGAGTTTAGGGGTGGGACTAGCGGGAGGTAAAGATACGCAGTATTTT. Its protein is CASSLSLGVGLAGGKDTQYF.

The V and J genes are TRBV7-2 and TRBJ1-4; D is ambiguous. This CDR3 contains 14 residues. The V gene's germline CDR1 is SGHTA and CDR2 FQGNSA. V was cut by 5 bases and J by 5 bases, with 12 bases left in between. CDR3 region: CASSPRARNEKLFF. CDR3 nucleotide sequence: TGTGCCAGCAGCCCCCGGGCCCGGAATGAAAAACTGTTTTTT.

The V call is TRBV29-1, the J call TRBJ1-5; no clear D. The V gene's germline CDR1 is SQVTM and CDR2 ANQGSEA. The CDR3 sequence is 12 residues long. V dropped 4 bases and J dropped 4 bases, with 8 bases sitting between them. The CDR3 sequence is CSVGGVNQPQHF. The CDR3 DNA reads TGCAGCGTTGGAGGAGTTAATCAGCCCCAGCATTTT.

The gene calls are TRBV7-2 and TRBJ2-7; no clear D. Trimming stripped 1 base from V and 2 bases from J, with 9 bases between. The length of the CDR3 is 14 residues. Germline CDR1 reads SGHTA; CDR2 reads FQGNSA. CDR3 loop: CASSLDPDTYEQYF. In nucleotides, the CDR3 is TGTGCCAGCAGCTTAGATCCAGATACCTACGAGCAGTACTTC.

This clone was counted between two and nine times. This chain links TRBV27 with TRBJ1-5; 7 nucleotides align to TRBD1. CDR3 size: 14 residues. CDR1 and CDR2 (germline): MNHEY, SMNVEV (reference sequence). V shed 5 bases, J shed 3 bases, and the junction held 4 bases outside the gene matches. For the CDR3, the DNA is TGTGCCAGCAGTAGACAGGGTTTCAATCAGCCCCAGCATTTT. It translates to CASSRQGFNQPQHF.

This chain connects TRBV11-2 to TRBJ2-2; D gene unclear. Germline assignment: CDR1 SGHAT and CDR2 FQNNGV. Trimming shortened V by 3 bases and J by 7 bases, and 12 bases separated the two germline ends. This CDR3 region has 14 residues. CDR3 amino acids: CASSFWVVGGELFF. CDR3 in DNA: TGTGCCAGCAGCTTTTGGGTCGTCGGCGGGGAGCTGTTTTTT.

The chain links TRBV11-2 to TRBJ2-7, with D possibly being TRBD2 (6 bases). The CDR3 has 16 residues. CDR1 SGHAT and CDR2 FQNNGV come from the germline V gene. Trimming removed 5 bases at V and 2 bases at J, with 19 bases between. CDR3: CASSRPRLVRPYEQYF. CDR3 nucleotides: TGTGCCAGCAGCAGGCCACGACTAGTGAGGCCCTACGAGCAGTACTTC.

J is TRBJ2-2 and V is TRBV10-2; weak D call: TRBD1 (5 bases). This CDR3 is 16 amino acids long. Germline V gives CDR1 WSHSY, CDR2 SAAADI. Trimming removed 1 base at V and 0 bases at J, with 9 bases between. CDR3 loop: CASSEYRIANTGELFF. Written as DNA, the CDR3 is TGCGCCAGCAGTGAGTACAGGATCGCGAACACCGGGGAGCTGTTTTTT.

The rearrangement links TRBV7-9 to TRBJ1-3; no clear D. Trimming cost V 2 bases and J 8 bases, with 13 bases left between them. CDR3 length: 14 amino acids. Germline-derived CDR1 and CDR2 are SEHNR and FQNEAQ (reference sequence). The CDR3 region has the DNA TGTGCCAGCAGCTTACAGGCCAAGTTTGACACCATATATTTT. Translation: CASSLQAKFDTIYF. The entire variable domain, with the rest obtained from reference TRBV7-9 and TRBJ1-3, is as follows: DTGVSQNPRHKITKRGQNVTFRCDPISEHNRLYWYRQTLGQGPEFLTYFQNEAQLEKSRLLSDRFSAERPKGSFSTLEIQRTEQGDSAMYLCASSLQAKFDTIYFGEGSWLTVV.

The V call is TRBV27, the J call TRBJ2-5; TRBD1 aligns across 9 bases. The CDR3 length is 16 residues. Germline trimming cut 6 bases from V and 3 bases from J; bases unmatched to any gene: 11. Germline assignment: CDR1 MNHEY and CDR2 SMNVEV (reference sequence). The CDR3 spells CASSLGGGQGEETQYF. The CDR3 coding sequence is TGTGCCAGCAGCCTCGGTGGGGGACAGGGCGAAGAGACCCAGTACTTC.

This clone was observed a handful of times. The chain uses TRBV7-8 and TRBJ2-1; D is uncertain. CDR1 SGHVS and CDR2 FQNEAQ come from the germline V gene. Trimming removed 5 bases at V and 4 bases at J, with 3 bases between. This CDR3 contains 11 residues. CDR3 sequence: CASSIYNEQFF. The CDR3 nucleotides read TGTGCCAGCAGCATTTACAATGAGCAGTTCTTC.

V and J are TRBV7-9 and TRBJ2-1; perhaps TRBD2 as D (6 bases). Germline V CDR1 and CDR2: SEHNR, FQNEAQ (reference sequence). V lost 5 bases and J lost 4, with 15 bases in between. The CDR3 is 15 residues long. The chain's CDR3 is CASSTIAAIYNEQFF. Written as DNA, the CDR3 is TGTGCCAGCAGCACGATAGCGGCTATTTACAATGAGCAGTTCTTC.

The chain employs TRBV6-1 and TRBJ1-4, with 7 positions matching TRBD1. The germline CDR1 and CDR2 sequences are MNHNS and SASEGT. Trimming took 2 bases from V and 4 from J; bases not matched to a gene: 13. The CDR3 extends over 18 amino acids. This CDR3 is CASSEFWSRGQLNEKLFF. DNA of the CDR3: TGTGCCAGCAGTGAATTTTGGTCCCGGGGACAGCTTAATGAAAAACTGTTTTTT.

The CDR3 reads CASSVEAGGAQPQHF. CDR3 DNA: TGTGCCAGCAGCGTAGAGGCAGGGGGCGCGCAGCCCCAGCATTTT. This chain uses TRBV9 with TRBJ1-5, with 8 bases lining up with TRBD1. The CDR3 runs to 15 residues. After removal of 0 bases from V and 7 bases from J, the junction contained 6 bases not matched to a gene. From germline, CDR1 is SGDLS and CDR2 YYNGEE.

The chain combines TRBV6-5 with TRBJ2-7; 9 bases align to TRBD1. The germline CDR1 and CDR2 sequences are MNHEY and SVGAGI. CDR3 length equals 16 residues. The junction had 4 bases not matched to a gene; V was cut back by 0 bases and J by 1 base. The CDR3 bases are TGTGCCAGCAGTTACTCGATACAGGGGGCTTCCTACGAGCAGTACTTC. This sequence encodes CASSYSIQGASYEQYF.

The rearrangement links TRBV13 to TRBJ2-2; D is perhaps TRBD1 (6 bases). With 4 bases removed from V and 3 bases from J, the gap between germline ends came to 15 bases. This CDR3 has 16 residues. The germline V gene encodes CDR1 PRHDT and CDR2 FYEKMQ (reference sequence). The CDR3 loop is CASSSFDTGYTGELFF. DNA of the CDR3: TGTGCCAGCAGCTCCTTCGACACAGGGTACACCGGGGAGCTGTTTTTT.

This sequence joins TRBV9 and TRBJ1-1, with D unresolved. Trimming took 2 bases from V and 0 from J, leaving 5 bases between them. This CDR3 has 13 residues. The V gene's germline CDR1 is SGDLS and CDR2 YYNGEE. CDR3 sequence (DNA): TGTGCCAGCAGCGTTCTCGTGAACACTGAAGCTTTCTTT. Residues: CASSVLVNTEAFF.

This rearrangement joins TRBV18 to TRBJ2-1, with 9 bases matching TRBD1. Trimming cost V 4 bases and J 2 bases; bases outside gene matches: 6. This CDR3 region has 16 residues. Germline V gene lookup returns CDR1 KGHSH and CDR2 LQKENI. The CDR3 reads CASSLTGQGPYNEQFF. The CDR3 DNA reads TGTGCCAGCTCACTCACGGGACAGGGCCCCTACAATGAGCAGTTCTTC.

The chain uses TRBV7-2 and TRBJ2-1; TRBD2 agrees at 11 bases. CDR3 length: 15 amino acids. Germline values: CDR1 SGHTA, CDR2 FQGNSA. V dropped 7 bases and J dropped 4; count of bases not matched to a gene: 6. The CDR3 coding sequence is TGTGCCAGCAACCGAGGGACTAGCGGATACAATGAGCAGTTCTTC. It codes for CASNRGTSGYNEQFF.

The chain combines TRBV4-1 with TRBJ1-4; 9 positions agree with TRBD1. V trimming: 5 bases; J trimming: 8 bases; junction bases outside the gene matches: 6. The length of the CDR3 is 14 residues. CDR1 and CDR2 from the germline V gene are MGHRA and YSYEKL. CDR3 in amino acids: CASSIQGAGEKLFF. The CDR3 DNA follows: TGCGCCAGCAGCATACAGGGGGCAGGGGAAAAACTGTTTTTT.

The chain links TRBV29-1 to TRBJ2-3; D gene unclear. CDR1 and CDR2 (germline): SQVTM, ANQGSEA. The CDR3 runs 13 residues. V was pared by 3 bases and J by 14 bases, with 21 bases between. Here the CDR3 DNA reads TGCAGCGTTGAGCGGACCCACCCGGGTACGGCGTATTTT. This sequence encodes CSVERTHPGTAYF.

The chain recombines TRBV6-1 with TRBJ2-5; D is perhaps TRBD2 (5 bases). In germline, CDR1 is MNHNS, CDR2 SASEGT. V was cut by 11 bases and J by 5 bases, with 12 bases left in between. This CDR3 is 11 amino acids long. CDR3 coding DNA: TGTGCCTGGGGAGTGGGTGAGACCCAGTACTTC. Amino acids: CAWGVGETQYF.